This T cell receptor beta chain was sequenced in a study of blood T cell repertoires in COVID-19 (TCRdb year 2020). For the wider study: Samples from collaborators originated in the United States, Italy and Spain and spanned both the acute and convalescent phases of COVID-19. The prospective study material was composed of cDNA or gDNA derived from T cells, B-cell-depleted T cells, or PBMCs. Nearly every sample came with metadata listing a de-identified subject ID, COVID-19 status, age in years and sex. The repertoires were released in a freely available public database intended as a resource for research on the immune response to SARS-CoV-2. Where available, HLA class I and class II types were obtained from metadata supplied by the sample provider rather than from assay-based typing. The samples were drawn from two sources: the first 160 participants of the ongoing ImmuneRACE study, and 1,200 or so subjects contributed by 6 global collaborators. Deeply sampled blood TCRbeta repertoires from subjects exposed to, actively infected with, or recovered from COVID-19 were included in the dataset. The research as a whole found: The quantity of clinical and demographic metadata differed by source and by participant and was supplied without curation.

TCRbeta CDR3 regions were amplified from genomic DNA by means of the immunoSEQ Assay, a bias-controlled multiplex PCR. Per the authors' processing: Within the assay, amplification of reference gene primers was used to estimate how many nucleated cells each sample contained. To quantify the absolute abundance of each unique TCRbeta CDR3 rearrangement, sequence reads were collapsed and filtered. Productive Simpson clonality was computed per sample as the square root of Simpson's diversity index over productive rearrangements. Sourced from immuneACCESS, this table was stored by TCRdb with only in-frame sequences that have V and J called. A share of the clones is absent; for the studies checked, an unresolved V gene accounts for under half, and the remainder has no known explanation. V and J calls and clone size come straight from that table; D and trimming were deduced from the DNA. This sample gives about 39,000 clones in total; roughly 84% of them show up just once. The ten largest clones add up to around 2.4% of the sample.

Whole blood was collected in K2EDTA tubes by collaborating institutions according to the institutions' own protocols. Collaborator samples were shipped for TCRbeta analysis as frozen whole blood, isolated PBMCs, or DNA extracted from either sample type. This clone was recorded once. The target of this receptor is not known. It has no much larger one-base neighbor in the sample; base qualities were not kept. Inclusive of the bounding cysteine and phenylalanine, the CDR3 is 15 residues long. This entry keeps only the CDR3 DNA: 45 bases, framed from base 1. CDR1 and CDR2 are drawn from the germline V gene: SGHTA, FQGTGA. Compared with germline, V lacks 5 bases and J lacks 1 base; bases without a gene match: 4.

What was sequenced was peripheral blood. The TCR sequence derives from a human donor in a cohort sampled during active COVID-19. The chain was built from TRBV7-3 and TRBJ2-1; TRBD2 aligns with 8 central bases. The CDR3 reads as follows: CASSPGLASYNEQFF. The nucleotides read TGTGCCAGCAGCCCCGGACTAGCTTCCTACAATGAGCAGTTCTTC. Reference TRBV7-3 and TRBJ2-1 proteins supply the regions before and after the CDR3; the full variable domain is: GAGVSQTPSNKVTEKGKYVELRCDPISGHTALYWYRQSLGQGPEFLIYFQGTGAADDSGLPNDRFFAVRPEGSVSTLKIQRTERGDSAVYLCASSPGLASYNEQFFGPGTRLTVL.